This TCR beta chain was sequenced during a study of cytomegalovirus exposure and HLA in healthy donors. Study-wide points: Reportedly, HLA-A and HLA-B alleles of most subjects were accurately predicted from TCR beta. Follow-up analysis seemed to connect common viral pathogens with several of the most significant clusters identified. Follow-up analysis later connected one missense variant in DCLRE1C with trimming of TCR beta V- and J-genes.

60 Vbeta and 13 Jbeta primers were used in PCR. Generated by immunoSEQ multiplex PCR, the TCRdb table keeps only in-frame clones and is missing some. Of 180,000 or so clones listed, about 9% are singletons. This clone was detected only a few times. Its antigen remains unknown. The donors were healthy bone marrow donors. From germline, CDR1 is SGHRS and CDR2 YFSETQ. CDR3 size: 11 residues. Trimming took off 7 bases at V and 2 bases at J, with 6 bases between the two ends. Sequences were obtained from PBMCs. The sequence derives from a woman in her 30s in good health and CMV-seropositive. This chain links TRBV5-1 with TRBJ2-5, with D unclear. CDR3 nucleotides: TGCGCCAGCGCGCGGCAAGAGACCCAGTACTTC. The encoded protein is CASARQETQYF. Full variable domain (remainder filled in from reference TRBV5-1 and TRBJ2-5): KAGVTQTPRYLIKTRGQQVTLSCSPISGHRSVSWYQQTPGQGLQFLFEYFSETQRNKGNFPGRFSGRQFSNSRSEMNVSTLELGDSALYLCASARQETQYFGPGTRLLVL.